This T cell receptor (beta chain) comes out of a study of CD8+ T cells in alopecia areata. Background on the study: The study gave treated patients oral tofacitinib at 5 to 10 mg twice daily.

Lesional scalp tissue (obtained by punch biopsy) and peripheral blood were collected from alopecia areata patients. Sorting from PBMCs produced CD4+ and CD8+ T cells. Study results and limitations: Lesional scalp displayed greater clonality than normal scalp, most notably in alopecia totalis/universalis.

CDR3 length equals 13 residues. Trimming cost V 3 bases and J 0 bases, with 2 bases left between them. The germline V gene has CDR1 LNHDA and CDR2 SQIVND (reference sequence). Sequencing relied on a cDNA template that was reverse transcribed from extracted RNA. Produced via immunoSEQ multiplex PCR; TCRdb's table is partial and in-frame only. The data show some 170,000 clones, about 72% seen once. On this clone: Its antigen is not known.

The TCR sequence derives from a human donor with alopecia areata. The sample was CD8+ T cells sorted from blood, taken at week 0. The rearrangement uses TRBV19 and TRBJ2-2, with D uncertain. CDR3 coding DNA: TGTGCCAGTAGTATCACGAACACCGGGGAGCTGTTTTTT. Translating gives CASSITNTGELFF.